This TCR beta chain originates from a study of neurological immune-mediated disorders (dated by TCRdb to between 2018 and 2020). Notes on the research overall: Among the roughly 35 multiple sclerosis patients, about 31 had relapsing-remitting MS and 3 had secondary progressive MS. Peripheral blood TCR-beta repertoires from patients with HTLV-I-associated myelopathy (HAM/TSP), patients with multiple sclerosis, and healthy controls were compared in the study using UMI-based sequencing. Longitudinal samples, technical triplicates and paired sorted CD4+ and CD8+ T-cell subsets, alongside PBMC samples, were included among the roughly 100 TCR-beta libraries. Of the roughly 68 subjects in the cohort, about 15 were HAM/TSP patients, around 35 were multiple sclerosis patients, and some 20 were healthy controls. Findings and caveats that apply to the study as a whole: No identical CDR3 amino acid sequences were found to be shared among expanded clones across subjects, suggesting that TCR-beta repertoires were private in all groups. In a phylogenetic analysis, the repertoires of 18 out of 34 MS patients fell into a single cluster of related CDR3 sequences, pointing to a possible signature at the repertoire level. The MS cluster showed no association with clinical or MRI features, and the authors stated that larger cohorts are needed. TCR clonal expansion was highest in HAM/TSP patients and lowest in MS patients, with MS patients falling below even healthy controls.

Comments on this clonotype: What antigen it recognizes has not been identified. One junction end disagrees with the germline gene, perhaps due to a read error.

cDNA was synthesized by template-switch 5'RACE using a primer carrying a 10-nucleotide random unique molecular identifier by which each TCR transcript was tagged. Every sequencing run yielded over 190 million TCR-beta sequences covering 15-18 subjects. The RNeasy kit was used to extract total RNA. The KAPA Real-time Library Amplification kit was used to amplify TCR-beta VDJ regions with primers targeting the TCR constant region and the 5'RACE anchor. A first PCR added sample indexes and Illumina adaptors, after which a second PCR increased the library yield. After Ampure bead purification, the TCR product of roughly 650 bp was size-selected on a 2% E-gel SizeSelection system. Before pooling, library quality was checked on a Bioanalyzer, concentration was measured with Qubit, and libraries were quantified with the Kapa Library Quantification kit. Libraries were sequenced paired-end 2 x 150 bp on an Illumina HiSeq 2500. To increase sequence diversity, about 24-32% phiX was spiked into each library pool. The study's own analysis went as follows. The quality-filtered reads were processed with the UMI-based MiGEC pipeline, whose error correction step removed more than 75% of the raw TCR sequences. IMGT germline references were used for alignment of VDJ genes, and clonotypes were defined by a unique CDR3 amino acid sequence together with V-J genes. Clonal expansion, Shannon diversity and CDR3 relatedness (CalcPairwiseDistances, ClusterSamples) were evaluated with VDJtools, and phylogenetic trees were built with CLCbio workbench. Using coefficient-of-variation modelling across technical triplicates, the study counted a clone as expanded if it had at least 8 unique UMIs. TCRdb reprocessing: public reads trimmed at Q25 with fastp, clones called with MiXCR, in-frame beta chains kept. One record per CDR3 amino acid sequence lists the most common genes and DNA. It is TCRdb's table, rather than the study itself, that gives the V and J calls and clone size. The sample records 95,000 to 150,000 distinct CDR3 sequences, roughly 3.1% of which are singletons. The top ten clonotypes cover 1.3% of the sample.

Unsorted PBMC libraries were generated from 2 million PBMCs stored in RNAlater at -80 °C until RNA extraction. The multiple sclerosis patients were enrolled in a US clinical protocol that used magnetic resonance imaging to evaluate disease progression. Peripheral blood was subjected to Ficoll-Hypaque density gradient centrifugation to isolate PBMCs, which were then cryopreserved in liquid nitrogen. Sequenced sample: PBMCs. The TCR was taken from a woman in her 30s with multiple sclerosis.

The DNA sequence is as follows: TGCAGTGCTAGACCCCGGACAGGGCCCGGAAACACCAAATATTTT. Translated, it gives CSARPRTGPGNTKYF. This chain joins TRBV20-1 to TRBJ1-3, with 8 middle bases fitting TRBD1. From cysteine to phenylalanine, the CDR3 is 15 amino acids long. Only CDR3 DNA remains: 45 bases, in frame from the first base. CDR1 DFQATT and CDR2 SNEGSKA were looked up in the germline V gene (reference sequence).